These 11 T cell receptor beta chains were sequenced from one sample in a study of shared clonotypes between healthy human individuals. Using immunoSEQ multiplex PCR, the repertoire was profiled, and TCRdb retains in-frame clones only, with some absent. The sample contains over a million clones, around 76% of which appear only once. Material for sequencing was memory CD4+ T cells sorted from blood. Subset: CD45RA-negative fraction. The receptors stem from a man between 18 and 29 years old in good health.

This clone was seen only once. The genes are TRBV19 and TRBJ2-4; D gene ambiguous. This CDR3 is 15 amino acids long. V shed 5 bases and J shed 0 bases, with 11 bases lying between them. CDR1 is LNHDA, CDR2 SQIVND, per germline (reference sequence). The CDR3 spells CASSALSIAKNIQYF. The DNA for the CDR3 is TGTGCCAGTAGTGCCCTAAGTATAGCCAAAAACATTCAGTACTTC.

The rearrangement links TRBV2 to TRBJ1-1; possible D gene TRBD1, 6 bases. The germline V gene has CDR1 SNHLY and CDR2 FYNNEI. This CDR3 has 15 residues. Trimming removed 4 bases from V and 0 bases from J, with 12 bases in between. The CDR3 region has the DNA TGTGCCAGCAGTGGGGTAGGGGGAATGAACACTGAAGCTTTCTTT. Its translation: CASSGVGGMNTEAFF.

This clone was seen a single time. The genes are TRBV5-1 and TRBJ2-7; 10 bases match TRBD2. V shed 1 base and J 4 bases; nucleotides not matched to a gene: 5. CDR3 length: 15 residues. Germline V gene lookup returns CDR1 SGHRS and CDR2 YFSETQ. In DNA, the CDR3 is TGCGCCAGCAGCTTGTTGGCTAGCGGGAGTTACGAGCAGTACTTC. Amino acid sequence: CASSLLASGSYEQYF.

This chain uses TRBV10-3 with TRBJ1-4, with D uncertain. Germline CDR1 reads ENHRY; CDR2 reads SYGVKD. The CDR3 consists of 15 residues. Between the trimmed V and J ends, which lost 5 bases and 6 bases, there was a span of 16 bases. The CDR3 here is CAISNGEGKDEKLFF. CDR3 coding DNA: TGTGCCATCAGTAACGGAGAAGGGAAGGATGAAAAACTGTTTTTT.

The chain has TRBV6-1 and TRBJ1-5; D unclear. This CDR3 spans 13 amino acids. The V end lost 2 bases, the J end lost 5 bases, and 7 bases lay between the germline ends. Germline V gives CDR1 MNHNS, CDR2 SASEGT. CDR3 protein: CASSEFFDQPQHF. The CDR3 DNA is TGTGCCAGCAGTGAATTCTTCGATCAGCCCCAGCATTTT.

This rearrangement joins TRBV7-2 to TRBJ2-3; D is unresolved. The germline V and J ends were trimmed by 7 bases and 4 bases, with 18 bases remaining between them. Per the germline V gene, CDR1 is SGHTA and CDR2 is FQGNSA. The CDR3 sequence is 15 residues long. This CDR3 is CASTTMVGDPDTQYF. The DNA for the CDR3 is TGTGCCAGCACCACTATGGTTGGGGATCCAGATACGCAGTATTTT.

The rearrangement uses TRBV6-5 and TRBJ2-1, with D unresolved. V was shortened by 7 bases and J by 0 bases, with 13 bases between the two germline ends. This CDR3 is 15 amino acids long. The V gene's germline CDR1 is MNHEY and CDR2 SVGAGI. The CDR3 loop is CASTLSYTSYNEQFF. In nucleotides, the CDR3 is TGTGCCAGCACCCTTAGCTATACCTCCTACAATGAGCAGTTCTTC.

This clone was recorded a few times. The chain couples TRBV5-6 to TRBJ1-2; unclear D gene. CDR3 length: 13 amino acids. V lost 1 base and J 4 bases, leaving 8 bases between the germline ends. Germline lookup yields CDR1 SGHDT and CDR2 YYEEEE. CDR3 region: CASSLIASYGYTF. CDR3 sequence (DNA): TGTGCCAGCAGCTTGATTGCAAGCTATGGCTACACCTTC. Full variable domain (rest looked up from reference TRBV5-6 and TRBJ1-2): DAGVTQSPTHLIKTRGQQVTLRCSPKSGHDTVSWYQQALGQGPQFIFQYYEEEERQRGNFPDRFSGHQFPNYSSELNVNALLLGDSALYLCASSLIASYGYTFGSGTRLTVV.

The rearrangement links TRBV2 to TRBJ2-1; D remains ambiguous. There are 14 residues in the CDR3. Trimming removed 6 bases at V and 5 bases at J, with 14 bases between. The germline CDR1 and CDR2 sequences are SNHLY and FYNNEI. The DNA for the CDR3 is TGTGCCAGCAGGAGGCGGCTGTTAGACAATGAGCAGTTCTTC. The encoded protein is CASRRRLLDNEQFF.

As for this clone: This CDR3 is also generated by other DNA sequences in the sample. This rearrangement joins TRBV28 to TRBJ1-6; D call uncertain. This CDR3 region has 15 residues. The germline V gene has CDR1 MDHEN and CDR2 SYDVKM. V dropped 2 bases and J dropped 0 bases, with 5 bases sitting between them. The CDR3 spells CASSLVSSYNSPLHF. Written as DNA, the CDR3 is TGTGCCAGCAGTTTAGTTAGCTCCTATAATTCACCCCTCCACTTT.

With respect to this clone: This sample includes further DNA sequences coding for the same CDR3. The chain employs TRBV30 and TRBJ1-1; possible D gene TRBD1, 6 bases. Trimming took off 3 bases at V and 1 base at J, with 9 bases between the two ends. CDR1 and CDR2 (germline): GTSNPN, SVGIG (reference sequence). This CDR3 region has 13 residues. The CDR3 reads CAWSVRGNTEAFF. The CDR3 region has the DNA TGTGCCTGGAGCGTCAGGGGGAACACTGAAGCTTTCTTT.